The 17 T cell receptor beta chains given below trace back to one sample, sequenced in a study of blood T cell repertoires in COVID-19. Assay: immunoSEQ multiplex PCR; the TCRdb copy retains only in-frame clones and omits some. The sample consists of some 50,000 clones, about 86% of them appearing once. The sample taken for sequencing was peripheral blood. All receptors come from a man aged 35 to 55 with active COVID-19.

CDR3 sequence (DNA): TGTGCCAGCAGTTCCCGGACAGGGACAAGGCTCACTGAAGCTTTCTTT. This encodes CASSSRTGTRLTEAFF. This chain links TRBV27 with TRBJ1-1, with TRBD1 matching over 8 bases. Germline V CDR1 and CDR2: MNHEY, SMNVEV (reference sequence). Germline trimming cut 4 bases from V and 4 bases from J; bases unmatched to any gene: 11. The CDR3 runs to 16 residues.

In DNA, the CDR3 is TGTGCCAGTAGTACCACGGGACAGGGGAAAGTTGACACTGAAGCTTTCTTT. The encoded protein is CASSTTGQGKVDTEAFF. The chain employs TRBV19 and TRBJ1-1, with 10 bases that match TRBD1. Germline CDR1 and CDR2: LNHDA and SQIVND (reference sequence). This CDR3 is 17 amino acids long. V trimming: 4 bases; J trimming: 3 bases; junction bases outside the gene matches: 11.

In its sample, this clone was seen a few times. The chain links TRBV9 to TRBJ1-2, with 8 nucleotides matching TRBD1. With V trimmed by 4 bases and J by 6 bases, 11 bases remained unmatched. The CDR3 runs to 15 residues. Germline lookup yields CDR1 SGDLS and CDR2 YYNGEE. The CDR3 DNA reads TGTGCCAGCAGCCCTGTGGCAGGGGGCTTTAATGGCTACACCTTC. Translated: CASSPVAGGFNGYTF.

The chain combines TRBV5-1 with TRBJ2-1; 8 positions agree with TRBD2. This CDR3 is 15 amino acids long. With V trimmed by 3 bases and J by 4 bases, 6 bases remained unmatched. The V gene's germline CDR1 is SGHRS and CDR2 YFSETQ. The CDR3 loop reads CASSSGLAEYNEQFF. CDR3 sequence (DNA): TGCGCCAGCAGCTCCGGACTAGCCGAATACAATGAGCAGTTCTTC.

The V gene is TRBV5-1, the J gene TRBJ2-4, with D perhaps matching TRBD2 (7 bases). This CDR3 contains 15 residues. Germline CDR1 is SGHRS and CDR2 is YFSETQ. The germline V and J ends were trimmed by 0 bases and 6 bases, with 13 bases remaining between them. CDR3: CASSLGRGGRNIQYF. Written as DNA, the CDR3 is TGCGCCAGCAGCTTGGGCAGGGGCGGGAGAAACATTCAGTACTTC.

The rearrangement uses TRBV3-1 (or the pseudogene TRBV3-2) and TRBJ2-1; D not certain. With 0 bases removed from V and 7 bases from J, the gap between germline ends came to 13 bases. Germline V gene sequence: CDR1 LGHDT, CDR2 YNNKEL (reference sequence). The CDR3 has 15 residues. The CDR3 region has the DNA TGTGCCAGCAGCCAAGATAGGCTCCTCGGGAATGAGCAGTTCTTC. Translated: CASSQDRLLGNEQFF.

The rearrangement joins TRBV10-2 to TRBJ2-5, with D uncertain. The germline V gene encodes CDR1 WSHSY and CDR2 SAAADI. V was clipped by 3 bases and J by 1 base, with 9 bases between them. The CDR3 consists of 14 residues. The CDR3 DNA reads TGCGCCAGCAGTGATCCTCACAGCCAAGAGACCCAGTACTTC. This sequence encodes CASSDPHSQETQYF.

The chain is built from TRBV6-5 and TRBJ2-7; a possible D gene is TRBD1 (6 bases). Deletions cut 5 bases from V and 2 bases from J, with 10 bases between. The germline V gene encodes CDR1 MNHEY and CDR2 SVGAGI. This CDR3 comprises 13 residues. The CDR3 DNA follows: TGTGCCAGCAGTACGGACAGAACCTACGAGCAGTACTTC. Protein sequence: CASSTDRTYEQYF.

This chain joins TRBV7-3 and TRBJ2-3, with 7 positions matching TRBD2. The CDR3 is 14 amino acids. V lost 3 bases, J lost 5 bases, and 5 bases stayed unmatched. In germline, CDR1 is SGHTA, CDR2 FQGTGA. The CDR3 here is CASSLGGRRDTQYF. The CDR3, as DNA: TGTGCCAGCAGCTTGGGGGGGAGAAGAGATACGCAGTATTTT.

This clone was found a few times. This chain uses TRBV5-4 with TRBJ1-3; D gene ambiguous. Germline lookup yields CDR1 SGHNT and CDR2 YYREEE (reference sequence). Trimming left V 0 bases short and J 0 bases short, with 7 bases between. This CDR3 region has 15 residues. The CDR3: CASSLEPFSGNTIYF. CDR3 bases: TGTGCCAGCAGCTTGGAGCCCTTCTCTGGAAACACCATATATTTT.

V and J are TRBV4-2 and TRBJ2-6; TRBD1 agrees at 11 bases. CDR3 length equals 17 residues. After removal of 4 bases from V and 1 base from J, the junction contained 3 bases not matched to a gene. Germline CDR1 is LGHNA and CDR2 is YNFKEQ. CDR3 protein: CASSPGTGGSGANVLTF. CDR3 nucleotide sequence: TGTGCCAGCAGCCCCGGGACAGGGGGGTCTGGGGCCAACGTCCTGACTTTC.

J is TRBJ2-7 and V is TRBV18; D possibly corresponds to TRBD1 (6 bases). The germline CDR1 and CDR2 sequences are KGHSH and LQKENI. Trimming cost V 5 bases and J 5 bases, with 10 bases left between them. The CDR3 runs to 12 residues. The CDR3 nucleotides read TGTGCCAGCTCATCTAAGGGGGACGAGCAGTACTTC. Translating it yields CASSSKGDEQYF.

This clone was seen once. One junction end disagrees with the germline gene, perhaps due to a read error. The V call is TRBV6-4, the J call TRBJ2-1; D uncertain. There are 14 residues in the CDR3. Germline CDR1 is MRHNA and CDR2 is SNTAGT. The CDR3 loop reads CASSDSYFASAVLF. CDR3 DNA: TGTGCCAGCAGTGACTCGTATTTCGCGTCCGCCGTCCTCTTC.

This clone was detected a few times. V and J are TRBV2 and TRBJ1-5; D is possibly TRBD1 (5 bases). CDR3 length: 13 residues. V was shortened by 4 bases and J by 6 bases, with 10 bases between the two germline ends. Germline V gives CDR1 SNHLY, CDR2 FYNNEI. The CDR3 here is CASSGGRGQPQHF. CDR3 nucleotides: TGTGCCAGCAGTGGGGGAAGGGGTCAGCCCCAGCATTTT.

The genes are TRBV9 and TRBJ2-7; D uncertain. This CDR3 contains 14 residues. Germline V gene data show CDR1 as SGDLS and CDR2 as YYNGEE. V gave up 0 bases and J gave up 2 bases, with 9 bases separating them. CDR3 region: CASSVGGNPYEQYF. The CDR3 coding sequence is TGTGCCAGCAGCGTAGGCGGAAACCCCTACGAGCAGTACTTC.

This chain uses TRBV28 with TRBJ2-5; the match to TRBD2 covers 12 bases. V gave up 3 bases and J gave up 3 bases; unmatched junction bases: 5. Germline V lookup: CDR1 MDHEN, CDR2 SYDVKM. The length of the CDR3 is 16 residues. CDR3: CASSLGTSGLEETQYF. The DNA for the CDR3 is TGTGCCAGCAGTTTGGGGACTAGCGGGCTGGAAGAGACCCAGTACTTC.

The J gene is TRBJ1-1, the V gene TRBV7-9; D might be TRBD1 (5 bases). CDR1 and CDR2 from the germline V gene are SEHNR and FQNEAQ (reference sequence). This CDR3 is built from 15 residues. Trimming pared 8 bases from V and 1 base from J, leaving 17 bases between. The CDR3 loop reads CASYRLSMTNTEAFF. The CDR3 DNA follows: TGTGCCAGCTACAGGCTATCTATGACGAACACTGAAGCTTTCTTT.